Listed here are 32 T cell receptor beta chains from one sample, sequenced in a study of blood T cells in healthy people across ages (dated by TCRdb to about 2015). Library creation used 5' RACE. The reads were generated on an Illumina HiSeq 2500. A second roughly 7 to 11 cycle PCR used a sample-barcoded 5' primer and a J-beta primer mix. TCRdb took the public reads, trimmed them with fastp at Q25, ran MiXCR for clone calling and kept in-frame beta chains. One record per CDR3 amino acid sequence lists the most common genes and DNA. This sample is represented by roughly 730,000 distinct CDR3 sequences; 45% to 70% of them were singletons. Of the sample, roughly 24% falls within the top ten clones. The specimen was blood. The source of these receptors is a middle-aged man in good health.

V is TRBV9 and J is TRBJ2-1, with 10 bases identical to TRBD1. Germline V gene data show CDR1 as SGDLS and CDR2 as YYNGEE. The CDR3 sequence is 15 residues long. The V gene end was trimmed by 2 bases and the J gene end by 7 bases; junction bases not matched to a gene: 6. CDR3 sequence: CASSVSGDRGNEQFF. The CDR3 DNA sequence: TGTGCCAGCAGCGTGAGCGGGGACAGGGGAAATGAGCAGTTCTTC.

V usage is TRBV20-1 and J usage is TRBJ2-5; 8 nucleotides align to TRBD1. V lost 4 bases to trimming and J lost 11 bases; unmatched junction nucleotides: 21. The CDR3 covers 16 residues. CDR1 is DFQATT, CDR2 SNEGSKA, per germline (reference sequence). The CDR3 reads CSAKSRRDRFSNEQYF. DNA of the CDR3: TGCAGTGCTAAAAGCCGCCGGGACAGGTTTTCGAATGAGCAGTACTTC.

This chain connects TRBV3-1 to TRBJ2-7; 9 nucleotides agree with TRBD1. V gave up 1 base and J gave up 2 bases; unmatched junction bases: 3. CDR1 LGHDT and CDR2 YNNKEL come from the germline V gene (reference sequence). The CDR3 totals 15 residues. CDR3: CASSQGGQGTYEQYF. CDR3 coding DNA: TGTGCCAGCAGCCAAGGGGGACAGGGCACCTACGAGCAGTACTTC.

Comments on this clonotype: One junction end does not reproduce the germline sequence, and a read error may be involved. The chain is built from TRBV7-2 and TRBJ2-3; tentatively, D is TRBD1 (6 bases). From germline, CDR1 is SGHTA and CDR2 FQGNSA. The CDR3 sequence is 16 residues long. The CDR3 bases are TGTGCCAGCAGCAAAGACACAGGGCGTAGCACAGATGCGCAGTATTTT. It codes for CASSKDTGRSTDAQYF.

Of note for this clonotype: Its ends do not fully match the called genes, so a read error is possible. This chain links TRBV29-1 with TRBJ1-2; D is unresolved. CDR3 length: 12 amino acids. Germline V gives CDR1 SQVTM, CDR2 ANQGSEA. CDR3 sequence (DNA): TGCAGCGTTGTTATGGGAGACTATGGCAACACCTTC. Its protein product is CSVVMGDYGNTF.

J is TRBJ1-5 and V is TRBV6-2 or TRBV6-3; D remains unclear. The CDR3 totals 14 residues. Trimming removed 2 bases at V and 0 bases at J, with 5 bases between. CDR1 is MNHEY, CDR2 SVGEGT, per germline. CDR3 sequence (DNA): TGTGCCAGCAGTTACGGGAATAGCAATCAGCCCCAGCATTTT. This codes for CASSYGNSNQPQHF.

This clonotype was recorded at least ten times. V usage is TRBV7-9 and J usage is TRBJ1-2, with TRBD1 as a possible D gene (5 bases). The CDR3 sequence is 16 residues long. CDR1 and CDR2 from the germline V gene are SEHNR and FQNEAQ (reference sequence). Trimming took 5 bases from V and 2 from J, leaving 18 bases between them. The CDR3 coding sequence is TGTGCCAGCAGCGGGATCGGGCAGGGATCGAACTATGGCTACACCTTC. Protein product: CASSGIGQGSNYGYTF. The whole variable domain, filled in from reference TRBV7-9 and TRBJ1-2, reads DTGVSQNPRHKITKRGQNVTFRCDPISEHNRLYWYRQTLGQGPEFLTYFQNEAQLEKSRLLSDRFSAERPKGSFSTLEIQRTEQGDSAMYLCASSGIGQGSNYGYTFGSGTRLTVV.

This chain uses TRBV14 with TRBJ1-1; D is uncertain. Trimming shortened V by 3 bases and J by 3 bases, and 5 bases separated the two germline ends. This CDR3 spans 12 amino acids. Germline CDR1 is SGHDN and CDR2 is FVKESK. This CDR3 reads CASSHGYTEAFF. CDR3 nucleotides: TGTGCCAGCAGCCACGGGTACACTGAAGCTTTCTTT.

The V gene is TRBV20-1, the J gene TRBJ2-1, with 10 positions matching TRBD2. The CDR3 runs 15 residues. CDR1 is DFQATT and CDR2 is SNEGSKA in the germline V gene (reference sequence). V was pared by 3 bases and J by 7 bases, with 9 bases of the junction left unmatched. The CDR3 sequence is CSARVPSGRANEQFF. The CDR3 DNA sequence: TGCAGTGCTAGGGTCCCGAGCGGGAGGGCGAATGAGCAGTTCTTC.

The chain uses TRBV4-3 and TRBJ2-1; possible D gene TRBD2, 5 bases. V shed 0 bases and J shed 6 bases, with 9 bases lying between them. This CDR3 contains 14 residues. Germline-derived CDR1 and CDR2 are LGHNA and YSLEER. The CDR3 sequence is CASSQDIGGNEQFF. In nucleotides, the CDR3 is TGCGCCAGCAGCCAAGATATAGGAGGCAATGAGCAGTTCTTC.

This clonotype was recorded a few times. The rearrangement uses TRBV6-5 and TRBJ1-1, with D hard to call. This CDR3 is built from 17 residues. The germline V and J ends were trimmed by 0 bases and 9 bases, with 23 bases remaining between them. The germline V gene encodes CDR1 MNHEY and CDR2 SVGAGI. The CDR3 nucleotides read TGTGCCAGCAGTTACTCCCTTCGCGGGCTACTCCCGGGGAAAGCTTTCTTT. It is translated as CASSYSLRGLLPGKAFF.

The chain uses TRBV28 and TRBJ1-6; a weak D match, TRBD1 (6 bases). V was cut by 8 bases and J by 5 bases, with 10 bases left in between. CDR1 and CDR2 (germline): MDHEN, SYDVKM. This CDR3 has 13 amino acids. The CDR3 DNA is TGTGCCAGCGACCGGGACAATAATTCACCCCTCCACTTT. This encodes CASDRDNNSPLHF.

This clonotype was counted at least ten times. The chain employs TRBV12-3 or TRBV12-4 and TRBJ2-6; D not certain. CDR3 size: 16 residues. V was cut by 6 bases and J by 0 bases, with 12 bases left in between. The CDR3 DNA follows: TGTGCCAGCAGCCTAGAGACCGGCTCTGGGGCCAACGTCCTGACTTTC. Translation gives CASSLETGSGANVLTF.

V gene TRBV27 combines with J gene TRBJ2-6; D gene ambiguous. The CDR3 is made up of 16 amino acids. Per germline, CDR1 MNHEY and CDR2 SMNVEV (reference sequence). V was trimmed by 5 bases and J by 0 bases, leaving 11 bases between them. CDR3 amino acids: CASSQTWSSGANVLTF. In DNA, the CDR3 is TGTGCCAGCAGTCAGACTTGGAGCTCTGGGGCCAACGTCCTGACTTTC. Full variable domain (outside the CDR3, taken from reference TRBV27 and TRBJ2-6): EAQVTQNPRYLITVTGKKLTVTCSQNMNHEYMSWYRQDPGLGLRQIYYSMNVEVTDKGDVPEGYKVSRKEKRNFPLILESPSPNQTSLYFCASSQTWSSGANVLTFGAGSRLTVL.

The V call is TRBV6-2 or TRBV6-3, the J call TRBJ1-1; tentative D call: TRBD1 (6 bases). CDR1 MNHEY and CDR2 SVGEGT come from the germline V gene. CDR3 length equals 15 residues. The V end lost 5 bases, the J end lost 1 base, and 14 bases lay between the germline ends. DNA of the CDR3: TGTGCCAGCAGTCCCTGGGGGGGGCAGAACACTGAAGCTTTCTTT. Protein: CASSPWGGQNTEAFF.

For the CDR3, the DNA is TGTGCCAGCAGTCCAATCGGGGGCCTGGAGACCCAGTACTTC. As protein: CASSPIGGLETQYF. The V and J genes are TRBV27 and TRBJ2-7; D may be TRBD1 or TRBD2 (6 bases each). The DNA end is a closer match to TRBJ2-5, so the J assignment may be wrong. The CDR3 runs to 14 residues. Germline CDR1 is MNHEY and CDR2 is SMNVEV (reference sequence).

The chain combines TRBV6-4 with TRBJ1-2; 10 bases fit TRBD1. V shed 6 bases and J 2 bases; nucleotides not matched to a gene: 12. The CDR3 extends over 17 amino acids. Germline loops: CDR1 MRHNA, CDR2 SNTAGT. The CDR3 is CASRRTGTGATNYGYTF. CDR3 nucleotides: TGTGCCAGCAGGAGAACCGGGACAGGGGCCACAAACTATGGCTACACCTTC.

The V gene is TRBV6-6, the J gene TRBJ2-2; D gene ambiguous. Germline CDR1 and CDR2: MNHNY and SVGAGI (reference sequence). The CDR3 sequence is 15 residues long. V was cut by 2 bases and J by 4 bases, with 11 bases left in between. CDR3 in DNA: TGTGCCAGCAGTTACGGCCATTTTACCACCGGGGAGCTGTTTTTT. Translated, it gives CASSYGHFTTGELFF.

Here the CDR3 DNA reads TGTGCCGGGATCAGAAGCTCCTACGAGCAGTACTTC. It yields the protein CAGIRSSYEQYF. The genes are TRBV6-4 and TRBJ2-7, with D uncertain. The CDR3 has 12 residues. Trimming took 11 bases from V and 0 from J, leaving 11 bases between them. Germline loops: CDR1 MRHNA, CDR2 SNTAGT.

On this clonotype: An end of the junction does not agree with germline; a read error may underlie this. V usage is TRBV6-2 or TRBV6-3 and J usage is TRBJ2-7, with TRBD1 as a possible D gene (6 bases). The CDR3 runs 12 residues. The germline V gene has CDR1 MNHEY and CDR2 SVGEGT. The DNA of the CDR3 is TGTGCCGGCAGAGCAGGACAGCAAAATCAGTACTTC. Protein: CAGRAGQQNQYF.

This clonotype was found once. This rearrangement joins TRBV12-3 or TRBV12-4 to TRBJ1-5; perhaps TRBD1 as D (6 bases). The CDR3 contains 15 residues. V was shortened by 3 bases and J by 5 bases, with 14 bases between the two germline ends. CDR3 loop: CASSLLGQPDQPQHF. As DNA, the CDR3 is TGTGCCAGCAGTTTGTTAGGACAGCCGGATCAGCCCCAGCATTTT.

This clonotype was seen a handful of times. The chain links TRBV28 to TRBJ2-7; the match to TRBD2 covers 7 bases. This CDR3 comprises 14 residues. The ends lost 8 bases at V and 2 bases at J; junction bases unmatched: 9. CDR1 is MDHEN, CDR2 SYDVKM, per germline. This CDR3 reads CASRVAGLPYEQYF. CDR3 DNA sequence: TGTGCCAGCCGGGTAGCGGGCCTACCCTACGAGCAGTACTTC. Using reference TRBV28 and TRBJ2-7 for the parts outside the CDR3, the full variable domain is DVKVTQSSRYLVKRTGEKVFLECVQDMDHENMFWYRQDPGLGLRLIYFSYDVKMKEKGDIPEGYSVSREKKERFSLILESASTNQTSMYLCASRVAGLPYEQYFGPGTRLTVT.

This clonotype was seen a handful of times. The chain couples TRBV6-5 to TRBJ2-4, with TRBD2 identical over 8 bases. Per the germline V gene, CDR1 is MNHEY and CDR2 is SVGAGI. Trimming cost V 6 bases and J 3 bases; bases outside gene matches: 10. The CDR3 consists of 16 residues. The CDR3 nucleotides read TGTGCCAGCAGAGGACTAGCCGGAGGAGGCAAAAACATTCAGTACTTC. Amino acids: CASRGLAGGGKNIQYF.

The gene calls are TRBV20-1 and TRBJ2-1; TRBD2 matches 12 bases. The ends lost 3 bases at V and 7 bases at J; junction bases unmatched: 1. This CDR3 contains 13 residues. From germline, CDR1 is DFQATT and CDR2 SNEGSKA (reference sequence). The CDR3 DNA sequence: TGCAGTGCTAGTGGGACTAGCGGGAATGAGCAGTTCTTC. The encoded protein is CSASGTSGNEQFF.

V is TRBV28 and J is TRBJ2-4; D is unclear. The CDR3 totals 17 residues. Deletions cut 5 bases from V and 3 bases from J, with 20 bases between. Looked up from germline, CDR1 is MDHEN and CDR2 is SYDVKM. The CDR3: CASSPAVPNWGKNIQYF. In nucleotides, the CDR3 is TGTGCCAGCAGTCCCGCGGTCCCGAACTGGGGCAAAAACATTCAGTACTTC.

The chain combines TRBV7-2 with TRBJ2-1, with TRBD1 as a possible D gene (6 bases). In germline, CDR1 is SGHTA, CDR2 FQGNSA. With 0 bases removed from V and 5 bases from J, the gap between germline ends came to 11 bases. This CDR3 has 15 amino acids. The DNA for the CDR3 is TGTGCCAGCAGCTTAGCATTTCGGACAGACAATGAGCAGTTCTTC. Translated, it gives CASSLAFRTDNEQFF.

This clonotype was counted between two and nine times. This chain uses TRBV12-3 or TRBV12-4 with TRBJ2-1; 7 bases match TRBD1. This CDR3 has 14 residues. V lost 5 bases and J lost 3; bases outside the gene matches: 4. CDR3 coding DNA: TGTGCCAGCAGTAAAGGGACAGACTACAATGAGCAGTTCTTC. Residues: CASSKGTDYNEQFF.

The chain joins TRBV20-1 to TRBJ1-1; possible D gene TRBD1, 5 bases. CDR3 length: 14 residues. The germline V gene encodes CDR1 DFQATT and CDR2 SNEGSKA (reference sequence). V was trimmed by 6 bases and J by 4 bases, leaving 18 bases between them. CDR3 in DNA: TGCAGTGCCCCAGGACCGTTCCAGGGCACTGAAGCTTTCTTT. Protein: CSAPGPFQGTEAFF.

This clonotype was picked up a small number of times. The J gene is TRBJ2-5, the V gene TRBV6-1; D is uncertain. Germline CDR1 is MNHNS and CDR2 is SASEGT. V was trimmed by 1 base and J by 7 bases, leaving 16 bases between them. The CDR3 runs 15 residues. CDR3 sequence reads: CASSEDPGRIGTQYF. The CDR3 region has the DNA TGTGCCAGCAGTGAAGATCCGGGCAGGATTGGGACCCAGTACTTC.

The rearrangement links TRBV27 to TRBJ1-5; 7 positions agree with TRBD1. Germline CDR1 MNHEY, CDR2 SMNVEV (reference sequence). Unmatched junction bases numbered 10, after V lost 2 bases and J lost 9 bases. This CDR3 comprises 15 residues. CDR3 loop: CASSLLGTAQGPQHF. DNA for the CDR3: TGTGCCAGCAGTTTACTTGGGACAGCCCAGGGGCCCCAGCATTTT.

This chain uses TRBV11-3 with TRBJ2-6, with D possibly TRBD1 on 6 matching bases. CDR3 size: 19 residues. CDR1 is SGHNT, CDR2 YENEEA, per germline. Trimming cost V 1 base and J 0 bases, with 16 bases left between them. The CDR3 loop reads CASSLAAGSDSSGANVLTF. CDR3 nucleotide sequence: TGTGCCAGCAGCTTAGCGGCCGGTTCGGACAGCTCTGGGGCCAACGTCCTGACTTTC.

The CDR3 region is CSANRAKYQPQHF. CDR3 DNA sequence: TGCAGTGCCAACCGGGCTAAGTATCAGCCCCAGCATTTT. The chain employs TRBV20-1 and TRBJ1-5; D ambiguous. CDR3 length: 13 residues. The V end was cut by 6 bases, the J end by 5 bases, with 14 bases between. Per the germline V gene, CDR1 is DFQATT and CDR2 is SNEGSKA (reference sequence).